A selection of T cell receptor beta chains follows, all from one sample in a study of technical replicates of blood from a few donors. This table comes from immunoSEQ multiplex PCR, and its TCRdb copy is limited to in-frame clones, with some not included. This sample has some 49,000 clones, with roughly 92% found just once. Input material: PBMCs. These receptors all come from a human donor in good health. Some clones in this sample may be carry-over from other donors' samples. The CDR3 runs from the conserved cysteine through the conserved F or W. The D gene is left open where the match is weak. Rows give clone size only sometimes, using once, few, many, or a class for an expanded clone.

clone_size j_call d_call v_call cdr3_nt cdr3_aa
- TRBJ1-4 - TRBV5-6 TGTGCCAGCAGCTTGGACCCCAGCGGGGTCGGAAAACTGTTTTTT CASSLDPSGVGKLFF
- TRBJ1-2 - TRBV5-1 TGCGCCAGCAGCCATACCAGGGGTCCCCTAGGCTACACCTTC CASSHTRGPLGYTF
- TRBJ1-3 - TRBV5-8 TGTGCCAGCAGCTTGGACGGAGTTTTCTCTGGAAACACCATATATTTT CASSLDGVFSGNTIYF
once TRBJ1-6 - TRBV5-5 TGTGCCAGCAGCTTGAAGGCAGCGGGTTCACCCCTCCACTTT CASSLKAAGSPLHF
- TRBJ1-2 TRBD1 TRBV10-3 TGTGCCATCAACCAGGGGGCTAACTATGGCTACACCTTC CAINQGANYGYTF
- TRBJ1-1 - TRBV9 TGTGCCAGCAGCGTGGACATTTACGCTGAAGCTTTCTTT CASSVDIYAEAFF
- TRBJ2-3 TRBD2 TRBV5-4 TGTGCCAGCAGCCTACCTGAGGGCGGGGGGGTAGATACGCAGTATTTT CASSLPEGGGVDTQYF
few TRBJ2-3 TRBD2 TRBV4-1 TGCGCCAGCGGACTAGCGGGAGATACGCAGTATTTT CASGLAGDTQYF
once TRBJ2-7 TRBD1 TRBV30 TGTGCCTGGAGTGTATTCGACAGGGGCGAGCAGTACTTC CAWSVFDRGEQYF
- TRBJ2-4 TRBD2 TRBV30 TGTGCCTGGGGCGGGGAGGGGAAAAACATTCAGTACTTC CAWGGEGKNIQYF
- TRBJ1-1 - TRBV5-1 TGCGCCAGCTCGGTTGGGGGGAGCACTGAAGCTTTCTTT CASSVGGSTEAFF
- TRBJ2-3 TRBD2 TRBV7-2 TGTGCCAGCAGCACCCAAATGGCGGGGGGCACAGATACGCAGTATTTT CASSTQMAGGTDTQYF
- TRBJ2-1 TRBD2 TRBV5-1 TGCGCCAGCAGCAGATCTAGCGGGAGTGATGAGCAGTTCTTC CASSRSSGSDEQFF
- TRBJ1-6 - TRBV28 TGTGCCAGCCGACCACAGGAGCGCTTGAATTCACCCCTCCACTTT CASRPQERLNSPLHF
- TRBJ1-6 - TRBV9 TGTGCCAGTGGAGACCTCCGGGAGGCTTCACCCCTCCACTTT CASGDLREASPLHF
- TRBJ2-7 - TRBV2 TGTGCCAGCATCGAGACAGCAAACTCCTACGAGCAGTACTTC CASIETANSYEQYF
- TRBJ2-1 - TRBV7-9 TGTGCCAGCAGCTTAGTTCAGGGTTTGAATGAGCAGTTCTTC CASSLVQGLNEQFF
- TRBJ2-7 TRBD1 TRBV4-2 TGTGCCAGCAGCCAAGGGGACAGGGTGGACGAGCAGTACTTC CASSQGDRVDEQYF
few TRBJ1-6 - TRBV7-9 TGTGCCAGCAGAGCGGGGGCGGCGGGCTCACCCCTCCACTTT CASRAGAAGSPLHF
once TRBJ2-3 TRBD2 TRBV10-3 TGTGCCATCAGTGAGACCGGACTAGCGGGAGGGGGCGATACGCAGTATTTT CAISETGLAGGGDTQYF
once TRBJ1-2 TRBD1 TRBV2 TGTGCCAGCAGGGAGGGGGCCGCCTATGGCTACACCTTC CASREGAAYGYTF
once TRBJ1-2 - TRBV5-1 TGCGCCAGCAGCCCCGGACAGACTAACTATGGCTACACCTTC CASSPGQTNYGYTF
- TRBJ2-3 - TRBV4-3 TGCGCCAGCAGCCAAGATCGACAGCCCACAGATACGCAGTATTTT CASSQDRQPTDTQYF
- TRBJ2-3 - TRBV29-1 TGCAGCGTTGAACCTAGCGCTAGCACAGATACGCAGTATTTT CSVEPSASTDTQYF